The entry that follows covers one T cell receptor (beta chain) sequence. The data are from a study of control samples from healthy donors and cancer patients. Produced via immunoSEQ multiplex PCR; TCRdb's table is partial and in-frame only. The top ten clones hold 4.9% of a sample with 140,000 or so clones, about nine tenths of them seen once. The CDR3 extends over 13 amino acids. Trimming took 3 bases from V and 5 from J, leaving 10 bases between them. Germline CDR1 is LNHDA and CDR2 is SQIVND (reference sequence). The sequenced sample consisted of blood. The TCR sequence derives from a young man in good health. This chain links TRBV19 with TRBJ1-2, with D perhaps TRBD1 (6 bases). In nucleotides, the CDR3 is TGTGCCAGTAGTATCGGACAGAGATATGGCTACACCTTC. This translates into CASSIGQRYGYTF.